These T cell receptor beta chains were read from a single sample in a study of shared clonotypes between healthy human individuals. Data came from immunoSEQ multiplex PCR; TCRdb stores just in-frame clones and leaves some out. The sample gives about 990,000 clones, 70% to 80% of which show up once; roughly 0.57% is in the top ten. Sequenced sample: memory CD4+ T cells from PBMCs. These receptors were collected from a man aged 18 to 30 in good health. Some clones in this sample may be carry-over from other donors' samples. Both conserved end residues are part of each CDR3. D genes are given only for firm matches. Only some rows state a clone size, as once, few, many or a class for expanded clones.

j_call,d_call,clone_size,v_call,cdr3_nt,cdr3_aa
TRBJ2-5,TRBD2,few,TRBV11-1,TGTGCCAGCAGCTCGGGACTAGCGGGAGGGCCCGGGGAGACCCAGTACTTC,CASSSGLAGGPGETQYF
TRBJ1-2,-,-,TRBV28,TGTGCCAGCACCGGTTGGGTAGGCGATGGCTACACCTTC,CASTGWVGDGYTF
TRBJ1-1,-,few,TRBV6-1,TGTGCCAGCAGACTGGGGGGAGCCACTGAAGCTTTCTTT,CASRLGGATEAFF
TRBJ2-3,TRBD2,-,TRBV28,TGTGCCAGCAGTTTAGGGTGGACTAGCGGGAGGGCCGTTTCGGATACGCAGTATTTT,CASSLGWTSGRAVSDTQYF
TRBJ2-2,TRBD1,-,TRBV5-1,TGCGCCAGCAGCTTAGAACAGGGGCACACCGGGGAGCTGTTTTTT,CASSLEQGHTGELFF
TRBJ2-1,TRBD1,-,TRBV5-1,TGCGCCAGCAGCTCCGACGGACAGGGAAGAAGGGAGCAGTTCTTC,CASSSDGQGRREQFF
TRBJ2-3,-,few,TRBV2,TGTGCCAGCAGTGTAGAGTCCTGGAATCAGCCCCAGTATTTT,CASSVESWNQPQYF
TRBJ1-3,-,-,TRBV6-6,TGTGCCAGCAGGCCCCAGGGGAAGGCAAACACCATATATTTT,CASRPQGKANTIYF
TRBJ1-1,TRBD1,few,TRBV2,TGTGCCAGCAGTCTACAGGGGGCGAACACTGAAGCTTTCTTT,CASSLQGANTEAFF
TRBJ2-1,TRBD1,-,TRBV6-1,TGTGCCAGCAGGGAAGACAGGGTATGGAATGAGCAGTTCTTC,CASREDRVWNEQFF
TRBJ2-3,-,-,TRBV11-3,TGTGCCAGCAGCCTAGAGCGGGGCACAGATACGCAGTATTTT,CASSLERGTDTQYF
TRBJ1-5,-,-,TRBV9,TGTGCCAGCAGCGCCGACAGCGGCTTCAATCAGCCCCAGCATTTT,CASSADSGFNQPQHF
TRBJ1-2,-,few,TRBV11-2,TGTGCCAGCAGCTCTCTGAAGGGGGGGTCCGGGTATGGCTACACCTTC,CASSSLKGGSGYGYTF
TRBJ2-1,-,few,TRBV6-4,TGTGCCAGCAGTGCATTTGAGGCAATCGGAAATGAGCAGTTCTTC,CASSAFEAIGNEQFF
TRBJ2-5,-,-,TRBV4-1,TGCGCCAGCAGCCAAGGACCCATCCGCGCCCAAGAGACCCAGTACTTC,CASSQGPIRAQETQYF
TRBJ1-2,-,-,TRBV23-1,TGCGCCAGCAGTCAATCGTGGCTCTATGGCTACACCTTC,CASSQSWLYGYTF
TRBJ2-7,-,-,TRBV9,TGTGCCAGCAGCGTACTCGGGAGCACCTACGAGCAGTACTTC,CASSVLGSTYEQYF
TRBJ2-7,TRBD1,-,TRBV28,TGTGCCAGCACCTTGGGCGGGACAGGGGGCCGAAGCGAGCAGTACTTC,CASTLGGTGGRSEQYF
TRBJ1-1,-,few,TRBV9,TGTGCCAGCAGCCAAGGTGTATGGGGTGAAGCTTTCTTT,CASSQGVWGEAFF
TRBJ1-5,TRBD1,-,TRBV27,TGTGCCAGCAGTTTAGCCGGGACAGGTAATCAGCCCCAGCATTTT,CASSLAGTGNQPQHF
TRBJ2-2,TRBD1,-,TRBV5-1,TGCGCCAGCAGACCGACAGGGGGCACCGGGGAGCTGTTTTTT,CASRPTGGTGELFF
TRBJ2-7,-,-,TRBV25-1,TGTGCCAGCAGTGAATACCCTTACGAGCAGTACTTC,CASSEYPYEQYF
TRBJ1-1,-,-,TRBV28,TGTGCCAGCTGTAGAGGAGGGTGCACTGAAGCTTTCTTT,CASCRGGCTEAFF
TRBJ2-3,-,-,TRBV5-4,TGTGCCAGCAGCTTGGCCGGGGCTGACGGTACGCAGTATTTT,CASSLAGADGTQYF
TRBJ1-5,-,-,TRBV4-1,TGCGCCAGCAGTCAATACCGGGACAGCAATCAGCCCCAGCATTTT,CASSQYRDSNQPQHF
TRBJ2-1,TRBD2,-,TRBV7-3,TGTGCCAGCAGCTCCTCCCGGAGGGCTAGCGGCTACAATGAGCAGTTCTTC,CASSSSRRASGYNEQFF
TRBJ1-4,-,-,TRBV18,TGTGCCAGCGCTTACAGGGTACAAGAAAAACTGTTTTTT,CASAYRVQEKLFF
TRBJ2-5,TRBD2,-,TRBV14,TGTGCCAGCAGCCAAACGGGGGGACAAGAGACCCAGTACTTC,CASSQTGGQETQYF
TRBJ2-5,-,-,TRBV7-9,TGTGCCAGCAGCTTTTATCAGGGGACGGAGACCCAGTACTTC,CASSFYQGTETQYF
TRBJ2-2,-,-,TRBV4-2,TGTGCCAGCAGCCAAAATACCAGGGAGAACACCGGGGAGCTGTTTTTT,CASSQNTRENTGELFF
TRBJ2-1,-,-,TRBV5-1,TGCGCCAGCATGGGGGGCTGGAACAATGAGCAGTTCTTC,CASMGGWNNEQFF
TRBJ1-5,-,-,TRBV19,TGTGCCAGTATCGATCCCCCTAGCAATCAGCCCCAGCATTTT,CASIDPPSNQPQHF
TRBJ1-5,-,-,TRBV27,TGTGCCAGCAGTTTGTACAGAAATCAGCCCCAGCATTTT,CASSLYRNQPQHF
TRBJ2-3,TRBD2,-,TRBV4-1,TGCGCCAGCAGCCAAGGTTTCAAGCGGGAGGTGTCAGATACGCAGTATTTT,CASSQGFKREVSDTQYF
TRBJ1-5,-,-,TRBV11-2,TGTGCCAGCAGCTTATTGGGGAATCAGCCCCAGCATTTT,CASSLLGNQPQHF
TRBJ2-7,TRBD1,-,TRBV5-1,TGCGCCAGCAGCAGGGACAGGGTTCTAACCTACGAGCAGTACTTC,CASSRDRVLTYEQYF
TRBJ2-7,-,few,TRBV7-9,TGTGCCAGCAGCTCGTCAGGCAGAGCCTCCTACGAGCAGTACTTC,CASSSSGRASYEQYF
TRBJ1-1,-,-,TRBV5-1,TGCGCCAGCAGCTTGTTGGGGGACACTGAAGCTTTCTTT,CASSLLGDTEAFF
TRBJ2-2,TRBD2,-,TRBV19,TGTGCCAGTACCAGAGCGGGAGGCCGGGGCACCGGGGAGCTGTTTTTT,CASTRAGGRGTGELFF
TRBJ1-3,TRBD1,-,TRBV18,TGTGCCAGCTCGCAGCCGGGACAGGGATCTGGAAACACCATATATTTT,CASSQPGQGSGNTIYF
TRBJ2-6,-,once,TRBV7-2,TGTGCCAGCAGCTGGAGGGGGGACTCTGGGGCCAACGTCCTGACTTTC,CASSWRGDSGANVLTF
TRBJ2-7,TRBD1,once,TRBV28,TGTGCCAGCAGACCGGGAAAAAGGGGGCCCTTCGAGCAGTACTTC,CASRPGKRGPFEQYF
TRBJ1-3,TRBD1,-,TRBV5-1,TGCGCCAGCAGCCTGGGACAGTCGGGAAACACCATATATTTT,CASSLGQSGNTIYF
TRBJ2-2,-,few,TRBV9,TGTGCCAGCAGCGTGTACCCCACCGGGGAGCTGTTTTTT,CASSVYPTGELFF
TRBJ1-5,-,-,TRBV18,TGTGCCAGCTCAACCAGGGACGGCAATCAGCCCCAGCATTTT,CASSTRDGNQPQHF
TRBJ2-5,TRBD2,-,TRBV11-2,TGTGCCAGCAGCCAGGGACTAGCGGGAGGGGTAGGAGAGACCCAGTACTTC,CASSQGLAGGVGETQYF
TRBJ1-5,-,-,TRBV28,TGTGCCAGCAGTTTATCCCGGTATCAGCCCCAGCATTTT,CASSLSRYQPQHF
TRBJ2-1,TRBD1,-,TRBV7-2,TGTGCCAGCAGCTACCACGGACAGGGGGCTTACAATGAGCAGTTCTTC,CASSYHGQGAYNEQFF
TRBJ2-7,-,few,TRBV30,TGTGCCTGGAGTCCCGCGAAGCGGGCCCACTACGAGCAGTACTTC,CAWSPAKRAHYEQYF
TRBJ2-2,-,-,TRBV5-1,TGCGCCAGCAGCTTGGTGGGCAGGACGGGCACCGGGGAGCTGTTTTTT,CASSLVGRTGTGELFF
TRBJ2-2,-,once,TRBV28,TGTGCCAGCAGTTTCAGGGCAAGAAGGACCGGGGAGCTGTTTTTT,CASSFRARRTGELFF
TRBJ2-3,TRBD1,-,TRBV5-1,TGCGCCAGCAGACCGAATACAGGGGTACAAGATACGCAGTATTTT,CASRPNTGVQDTQYF
TRBJ2-2,-,-,TRBV28,TGTGCCAGCTACCGGGGCCAGTTGAGGACCGGGGAGCTGTTTTTT,CASYRGQLRTGELFF